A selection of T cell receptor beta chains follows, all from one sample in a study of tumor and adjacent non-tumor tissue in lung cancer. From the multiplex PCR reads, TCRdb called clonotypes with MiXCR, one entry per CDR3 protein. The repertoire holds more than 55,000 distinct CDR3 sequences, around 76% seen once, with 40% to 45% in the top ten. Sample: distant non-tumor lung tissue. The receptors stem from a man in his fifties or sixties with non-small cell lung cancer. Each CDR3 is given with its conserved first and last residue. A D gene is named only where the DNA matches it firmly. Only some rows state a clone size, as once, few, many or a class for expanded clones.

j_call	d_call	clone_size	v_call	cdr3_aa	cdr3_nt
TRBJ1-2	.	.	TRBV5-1	CASDSIGNFHYGYTF	TGCGCCAGCGATTCGATCGGGAATTTTCACTATGGCTACACCTTC
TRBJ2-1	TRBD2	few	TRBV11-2	CASTQHQGLAGGNEQFF	TGTGCCAGCACCCAACATCAGGGACTAGCGGGAGGCAATGAGCAGTTCTTC
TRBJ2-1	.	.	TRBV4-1	CASGQDFRGDSYNEQFF	TGCGCCAGCGGCCAAGATTTTCGCGGTGACTCCTACAATGAGCAGTTCTTC
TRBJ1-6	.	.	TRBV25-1	CASSEVGNNSSLHF	TGTGCCAGCAGTGAAGTAGGGAATAATTCATCCCTCCACTTT
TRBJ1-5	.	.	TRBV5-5	CASSLVGGESNQPQHF	TGTGCCAGCAGCTTGGTGGGAGGGGAGAGCAACCAGCCCCAGCATTTT
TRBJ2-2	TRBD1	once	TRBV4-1	CASSSAINTGESFF	TGCGCCAGTAGCTCTGCCATAAACACAGGGGAGTCGTTTTTT
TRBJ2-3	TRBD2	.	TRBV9	CASSIRPSGSLETQYF	TGTGCCAGCAGCATTCGGCCTAGCGGGAGTCTTGAGACGCAGTATTTT
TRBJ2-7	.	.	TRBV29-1	CSAIREGHGSHEQYF	TGCAGCGCAATAAGGGAGGGACATGGTTCCCACGAGCAGTACTTC
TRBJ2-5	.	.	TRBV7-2	CVSSLDPGSRGRPQETQYF	TGTGTCAGCAGCTTAGACCCCGGTAGCAGAGGGCGTCCCCAAGAGACCCAGTACTTC
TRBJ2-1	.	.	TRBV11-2	CTSGPSSYNEQFF	TGTACCAGCGGTCCTAGCTCCTACAATGAGCAGTTCTTC
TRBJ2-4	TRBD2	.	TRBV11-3	CATSFSGTSGSASQNIQYF	TGTGCCACCAGCTTTTCTGGGACTAGCGGGAGTGCGAGTCAAAATATTCAGTACTTC
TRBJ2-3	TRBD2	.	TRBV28	CANRTSDTDMQYF	TGTGCCAACAGGACTAGCGACACAGATATGCAGTATTTT
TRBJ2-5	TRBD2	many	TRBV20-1	CSASPLTSGRGETQYF	TGCAGTGCTAGCCCTCTGACTAGCGGGAGGGGAGAGACCCAGTACTTC
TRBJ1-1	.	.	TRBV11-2	CARSFSVDTEAFF	TGTGCCAGGAGCTTTAGCGTGGACACTGAAGCTTTCTTT
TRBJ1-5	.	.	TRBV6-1	CASSEGGATNQPKHF	TGTGCCAGCAGTGAAGGGGGAGCGACCAATCAGCCCAAACATTTT
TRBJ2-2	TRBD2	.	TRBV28	CASADGLARNAGELFF	TGTGCCAGTGCCGACGGACTAGCCCGGAACGCCGGGGAGCTGTTCTTT
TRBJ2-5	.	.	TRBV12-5	CASGPDSGWTQYF	TGTGCTAGTGGACCGGACTCTGGTTGGACCCAGTACTTC
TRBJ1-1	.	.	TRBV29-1	CNVAVGGVGTEAFF	TGCAACGTTGCTGTTGGGGGGGTCGGCACTGAAGCTTTCTTT
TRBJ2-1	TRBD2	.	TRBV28	CASSFRAGLAEYNEQIF	TGTGCCAGCAGTTTCAGGGCTGGACTAGCAGAATACAATGAGCAGATCTTC
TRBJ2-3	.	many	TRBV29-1	CSVDATASTDTQYF	TGCAGCGTTGACGCGACAGCTAGCACAGATACGCAGTATTTT